These T cell receptor beta chains were read from a single sample in a study of TIL therapy for anti-PD-1-resistant metastatic lung cancer. Data came from immunoSEQ multiplex PCR; TCRdb stores just in-frame clones and leaves some out. In the table there are some 20,000 clones, 75% to 80% of which are singletons. The sample consisted of blood, taken at baseline. The receptor set was obtained from a person aged 25 to 79 with non-small cell lung cancer. Both conserved end residues are part of each CDR3. A D gene is named only where the DNA matches it firmly. The size field is filled for only some rows; it gives once, few, many or a size class.

v_call	clone_size	d_call	j_call	cdr3_aa
TRBV19	few	TRBD2	TRBJ2-3	CASSIGAWVLAGSTDTQYF
TRBV24-1	-	-	TRBJ2-1	CATSDRTPSSYNEQFF
TRBV11-2	-	TRBD2	TRBJ2-3	CASSLDLGAGGNTQYF
TRBV3-1/TRBV3-2	-	-	TRBJ2-7	CASSSDGPLSSYEQYF
TRBV9	-	TRBD2	TRBJ2-2	CASSVTSGNTGELFF
TRBV7-2	few	-	TRBJ1-3	CASSLALLRGGNTIYF
TRBV6-1	-	-	TRBJ1-4	CASSERPNEKLFF
TRBV19	-	-	TRBJ1-4	CASSIGTGIGYEKLFF
TRBV30	few	-	TRBJ1-2	CAWSVSINSYGYTF
TRBV9	-	TRBD1	TRBJ2-4	CASSPGQGARGIQYF
TRBV5-4	few	-	TRBJ2-2	CASSFFTIGGNTGELFF
TRBV3-1/TRBV3-2	-	-	TRBJ2-7	CASSQDLRGRSYEQYF
TRBV6-1	few	TRBD1	TRBJ1-2	CASSEAAGSGGNGYTF
TRBV27	-	-	TRBJ2-2	CASRRQPNTGELFF
TRBV2	-	-	TRBJ2-2	CASSPAGTSLSPGELFF
TRBV14	-	-	TRBJ2-1	CASSRFTGTFRSYNEQFF
TRBV5-6	-	-	TRBJ2-2	CASRLWGAGELFF
TRBV6-6	-	-	TRBJ2-2	CASRTNTGELFF
TRBV27	-	TRBD1	TRBJ1-1	CASIQRQGKDTEAFF
TRBV6-2/TRBV6-3	-	-	TRBJ1-2	CASSYAPTEIYGYTF
TRBV5-8	-	-	TRBJ1-4	CASSAGDNEKLFF
TRBV28	-	-	TRBJ2-4	CASSSPQGRGIPAKNIQYF
TRBV27	-	-	TRBJ1-1	CASSRFTGTEAFF
TRBV28	once	-	TRBJ2-7	CASRSDSRIYGQYF
TRBV23-1	-	-	TRBJ1-1	CASSQSRGDMNTEAFF
TRBV14	-	TRBD2	TRBJ2-7	CASSFQGGYEQYF
TRBV20-1	-	TRBD1	TRBJ1-1	CSASQSRGKAFF
TRBV24-1	once	TRBD1	TRBJ1-2	CATSDPSGTGYGYTF
TRBV7-3	-	TRBD2	TRBJ2-5	CASSLLAGGQETQYF
TRBV4-1	-	-	TRBJ1-1	CASSPNRPNTEAFF
TRBV2	-	TRBD1	TRBJ2-7	CASSAPGTDEQYF
TRBV19	-	TRBD1	TRBJ1-4	CASMTGTSNEKLFF
TRBV5-5	-	TRBD1	TRBJ2-1	CASSLAGGSNEQFF
TRBV4-1	few	TRBD2	TRBJ2-1	CASSQEGTSRGDEQFF
TRBV7-9	-	TRBD2	TRBJ2-1	CASSSGLAMGEQFF
TRBV6-2/TRBV6-3	-	-	TRBJ1-6	CASSYSIFHRDQSRSPLHF
TRBV7-9	few	-	TRBJ1-5	CASSLASSIQPQHF
TRBV24-1	once	TRBD2	TRBJ2-5	CATSDPSGRETQYF
TRBV5-1	few	-	TRBJ2-5	CASSPEPGLGATQYF
TRBV4-1	-	-	TRBJ2-7	CASSQGLGSGGSEQYF
TRBV5-6	-	-	TRBJ2-2	CASSLLGALGELFF
TRBV4-2	-	TRBD2	TRBJ2-3	CASSQERSGASTDTQYF
TRBV24-1	few	TRBD2	TRBJ2-1	CATSESGSINNEQFF
TRBV9	-	TRBD2	TRBJ2-7	CASSAQRGREQYF
TRBV19	-	TRBD2	TRBJ2-7	CASSRLAGASYEQYF
TRBV27	-	-	TRBJ2-5	CASSSRGWMETQYF
TRBV18	-	TRBD1	TRBJ1-2	CASSPESQGARGYTF
TRBV6-5	-	-	TRBJ2-7	CASSRQAYEQYF
TRBV4-1	-	TRBD2	TRBJ2-1	CASSRRTSGGVEQFF
TRBV4-1	-	TRBD2	TRBJ2-7	CASSQGLAGGISYEQYF
TRBV2	-	-	TRBJ2-3	CATLLRDTQYF
TRBV19	-	-	TRBJ1-6	CASSPRPEGYNSPLHF
TRBV5-1	-	-	TRBJ2-2	CASSLDAGTNTGELFF
TRBV9	once	-	TRBJ2-3	CASSGRGGPPGTDTQYF
TRBV11-3	-	-	TRBJ2-3	CASSLGRATDTQYF